A selection of T cell receptor beta chains follows, all from one sample in a study of cytomegalovirus exposure and HLA in healthy donors. The table came from immunoSEQ multiplex PCR; TCRdb's copy has only in-frame clones and leaves some out. The sample holds approximately 160,000 clones, 68% seen once. The sequencing input was PBMCs. The receptors shown here come from a woman between 18 and 30 years old in good health and CMV-seropositive. The CDR3 runs from the conserved cysteine through the conserved F or W. The D gene is left open where the match is weak. A row's size may be missing; if present it is once, few, many or a size class.

size,J,D,V,CDR3,DNA
NA,TRBJ1-1,NA,TRBV4-3,CASSQTSGWLNTEAFF,TGCGCCAGCAGCCAGACGTCGGGGTGGTTGAACACTGAAGCTTTCTTT
NA,TRBJ2-2,NA,TRBV27,CASSLVAATLVFGTGELFF,TGTGCCAGCAGTTTGGTTGCCGCCACTCTGGTATTTGGCACCGGGGAGCTGTTTTTT
NA,TRBJ1-4,TRBD1,TRBV28,CASSLGDRGLRDNEKLFF,TGTGCCAGCAGTTTAGGGGACAGGGGGTTGAGGGATAATGAAAAACTGTTTTTT
NA,TRBJ2-3,TRBD1,TRBV19,CATKDRTTDTQYF,TGTGCCACCAAGGACAGGACGACGGATACGCAGTATTTT
once,TRBJ2-7,TRBD1,TRBV27,CASSFGQGVIYEQYF,TGTGCCAGCAGTTTCGGACAGGGGGTGATCTACGAGCAGTACTTC
NA,TRBJ2-1,NA,TRBV7-6,CASSLEDYEYNEQFF,TGTGCCAGCAGCTTAGAGGACTACGAATACAATGAGCAGTTCTTC
NA,TRBJ2-3,TRBD2,TRBV7-9,CASSPQRGGTDTQYF,TGTGCCAGCAGCCCCCAGCGGGGGGGGACAGATACGCAGTATTTT
few,TRBJ1-4,TRBD1,TRBV5-4,CASSWGTATNEKLFF,TGTGCCAGCAGCTGGGGGACAGCTACTAATGAAAAACTGTTTTTT
NA,TRBJ1-5,NA,TRBV27,CASSLEGGNQPQHF,TGTGCCAGCAGTTTAGAGGGAGGCAATCAGCCCCAGCATTTT
NA,TRBJ1-2,NA,TRBV5-1,CASSPFSGYGYTF,TGCGCCAGCAGCCCTTTCTCAGGATATGGCTACACCTTC
NA,TRBJ2-2,NA,TRBV21-1,CASSPGTRGTGELFF,TGTGCCAGCAGTCCCGGGACTAGAGGCACCGGGGAGCTGTTTTTT
few,TRBJ2-1,NA,TRBV19,CASSIDVISGWNNEQFF,TGTGCCAGTAGTATAGACGTGATTAGCGGTTGGAACAATGAGCAGTTCTTC
NA,TRBJ1-6,NA,TRBV7-8,CASSLAAISPLHF,TGTGCCAGCAGCTTAGCGGCAATATCACCCCTCCACTTT
NA,TRBJ1-4,TRBD1,TRBV5-1,CASSSSGTGNEKLFF,TGCGCCAGCAGCTCCAGCGGGACAGGGAATGAAAAACTGTTTTTT
NA,TRBJ1-2,TRBD1,TRBV19,CASRPDRGQGYTF,TGTGCCAGTAGGCCTGACAGGGGGCAGGGCTACACCTTC
NA,TRBJ1-3,NA,TRBV27,CASSRLTGAGNTIYF,TGTGCCAGCAGTCGGTTAACAGGAGCTGGAAACACCATATATTTT
few,TRBJ2-7,NA,TRBV5-1,CASSQSNTMGEQYF,TGCGCCAGCAGCCAATCCAACACTATGGGCGAGCAGTACTTC
NA,TRBJ2-3,TRBD2,TRBV5-6,CASSLALREKTDTQYF,TGTGCCAGCAGCTTGGCCTTGCGGGAGAAGACAGATACGCAGTATTTT
once,TRBJ2-3,NA,TRBV6-4,CASAPREADTQYF,TGTGCCAGCGCCCCCAGGGAGGCAGATACGCAGTATTTT
NA,TRBJ1-1,TRBD1,TRBV9,CASSALGTGAEAFF,TGTGCCAGCAGCGCCCTGGGGACAGGGGCTGAAGCTTTCTTT
NA,TRBJ1-1,NA,TRBV6-6,CASSRTRTANTEAFF,TGTGCCAGCAGCCGCACGCGCACTGCGAACACTGAAGCTTTCTTT
few,TRBJ1-3,NA,TRBV6-5,CASRPLSSGNTIYF,TGTGCCAGCAGACCACTGAGCTCTGGAAACACCATATATTTT
NA,TRBJ2-1,NA,TRBV5-6,CASSGRYEQFF,TGTGCCAGCAGCGGGAGGTATGAGCAGTTCTTC
NA,TRBJ1-4,NA,TRBV19,CASSRDFAARGLFF,TGTGCCAGTAGTAGGGATTTCGCAGCAAGGGGACTGTTTTTT
NA,TRBJ1-2,NA,TRBV20-1,CSARQGGYTF,TGCAGTGCTAGACAGGGGGGCTACACCTTC
NA,TRBJ2-7,NA,TRBV30,CACQARGFSYEQYF,TGTGCCTGCCAGGCTCGGGGATTCTCCTACGAGCAGTACTTC
NA,TRBJ2-2,TRBD1,TRBV27,CASSWDRVLTGELFF,TGTGCCAGCAGTTGGGACAGGGTGCTTACCGGGGAGCTGTTTTTT
NA,TRBJ1-2,NA,TRBV27,CASSLSGDGYTF,TGTGCCAGCAGTTTATCAGGGGATGGCTACACCTTC
NA,TRBJ2-1,NA,TRBV28,CASSSTRSGNEQFF,TGTGCCAGCAGCTCAACCCGTAGCGGAAATGAGCAGTTCTTC
NA,TRBJ2-1,TRBD2,TRBV29-1,CSVASGRSGEQFF,TGCAGCGTGGCCAGCGGGAGGTCAGGCGAGCAGTTCTTC
NA,TRBJ2-5,TRBD2,TRBV5-1,CASSLGSGGGETQYF,TGCGCCAGCAGCTTGGGAAGCGGGGGCGGGGAGACCCAGTACTTC
NA,TRBJ2-3,TRBD2,TRBV9,CASSVGSSGIDTQYF,TGTGCCAGCAGCGTTGGGTCTAGCGGGATAGATACGCAGTATTTT
NA,TRBJ2-7,TRBD1,TRBV19,CASSPGDRGYHEQYF,TGTGCCAGTTCCCCGGGGGACAGGGGCTACCACGAGCAGTACTTC
NA,TRBJ2-7,TRBD1,TRBV18,CASSPKTGEWEQYF,TGTGCCAGCTCACCAAAGACAGGGGAATGGGAGCAGTACTTC
once,TRBJ1-6,TRBD1,TRBV7-2,CASSGQGNSPLHF,TGTGCCAGCTCCGGACAGGGGAATTCACCCCTCCACTTT
NA,TRBJ2-1,TRBD2,TRBV18,CASSPAGTSYNEQFF,TGTGCCAGCTCACCCGCCGGGACTAGCTACAATGAGCAGTTCTTC
NA,TRBJ2-1,TRBD1,TRBV27,CASSIEGQADEQFF,TGTGCCAGCAGTATCGAGGGACAGGCAGATGAGCAGTTCTTC
NA,TRBJ2-7,NA,TRBV5-5,CASSLRQGLAYEQYF,TGTGCCAGCAGCTTGCGACAGGGACTGGCCTACGAGCAGTACTTC
few,TRBJ1-5,NA,TRBV7-9,CASSLDWEQPQHF,TGTGCCAGCAGCTTAGATTGGGAGCAGCCCCAGCATTTT
NA,TRBJ2-7,NA,TRBV6-6,CASSYKGVSYEQYF,TGTGCCAGCAGTTATAAGGGGGTGAGCTACGAGCAGTACTTC